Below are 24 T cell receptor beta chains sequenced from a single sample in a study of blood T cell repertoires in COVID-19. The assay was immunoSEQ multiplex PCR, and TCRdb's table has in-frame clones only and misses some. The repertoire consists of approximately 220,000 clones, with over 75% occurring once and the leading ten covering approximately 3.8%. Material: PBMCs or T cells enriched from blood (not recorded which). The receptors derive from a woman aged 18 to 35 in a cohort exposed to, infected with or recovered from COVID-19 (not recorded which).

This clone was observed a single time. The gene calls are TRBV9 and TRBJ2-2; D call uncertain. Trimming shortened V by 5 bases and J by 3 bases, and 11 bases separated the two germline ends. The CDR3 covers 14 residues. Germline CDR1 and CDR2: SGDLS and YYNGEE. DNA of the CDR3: TGTGCCAGCAGACCATCAGGTTACACCGGGGAGCTGTTTTTT. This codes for CASRPSGYTGELFF. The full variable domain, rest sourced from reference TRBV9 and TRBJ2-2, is DSGVTQTPKHLITATGQRVTLRCSPRSGDLSVYWYQQSLDQGLQFLIQYYNGEERAKGNILERFSAQQFPDLHSELNLSSLELGDSALYFCASRPSGYTGELFFGEGSRLTVL.

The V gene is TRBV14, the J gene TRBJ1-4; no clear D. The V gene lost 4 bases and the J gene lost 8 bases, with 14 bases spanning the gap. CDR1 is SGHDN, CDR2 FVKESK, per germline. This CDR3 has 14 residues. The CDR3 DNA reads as TGTGCCAGCAGCCCCCAAGCGGGTGGGGAAAAACTGTTTTTT. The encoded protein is CASSPQAGGEKLFF.

The CDR3: CASSPGTAFQETQYF. The CDR3 DNA reads as TGTGCCAGCAGCCCCGGGACAGCTTTTCAAGAGACCCAGTACTTC. This chain connects TRBV9 to TRBJ2-5; 7 nucleotides match TRBD1. Trimming cost V 4 bases and J 2 bases; bases outside gene matches: 8. This CDR3 contains 15 residues. Germline CDR1 is SGDLS and CDR2 is YYNGEE.

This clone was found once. This CDR3 is CASSLGDPTSGNQPQHF. CDR3 DNA: TGTGCCAGCAGCTTAGGGGACCCCACCAGCGGGAATCAGCCCCAGCATTTT. The chain couples TRBV7-3 to TRBJ1-5; D possibly corresponds to TRBD1 (5 bases). Germline-derived CDR1 and CDR2 are SGHTA and FQGTGA. The CDR3 consists of 17 residues. Between the trimmed V and J ends, which lost 2 bases and 4 bases, there was a span of 18 bases. Full variable domain (outside the CDR3, taken from reference TRBV7-3 and TRBJ1-5): GAGVSQTPSNKVTEKGKYVELRCDPISGHTALYWYRQSLGQGPEFLIYFQGTGAADDSGLPNDRFFAVRPEGSVSTLKIQRTERGDSAVYLCASSLGDPTSGNQPQHFGDGTRLSIL.

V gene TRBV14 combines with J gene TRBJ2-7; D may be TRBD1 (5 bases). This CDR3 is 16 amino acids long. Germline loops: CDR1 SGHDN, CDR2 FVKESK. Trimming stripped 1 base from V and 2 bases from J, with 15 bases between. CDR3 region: CASSQAQGVGTYEQYF. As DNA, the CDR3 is TGTGCCAGCAGCCAAGCCCAGGGCGTCGGTACCTACGAGCAGTACTTC.

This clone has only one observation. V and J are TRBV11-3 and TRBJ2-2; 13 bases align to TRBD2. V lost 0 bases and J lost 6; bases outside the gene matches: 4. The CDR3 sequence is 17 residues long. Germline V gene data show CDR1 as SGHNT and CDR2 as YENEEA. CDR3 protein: CASSLDSTSGRSGELFF. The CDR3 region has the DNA TGTGCCAGCAGCTTAGATTCGACTAGCGGGAGGTCCGGGGAGCTGTTTTTT.

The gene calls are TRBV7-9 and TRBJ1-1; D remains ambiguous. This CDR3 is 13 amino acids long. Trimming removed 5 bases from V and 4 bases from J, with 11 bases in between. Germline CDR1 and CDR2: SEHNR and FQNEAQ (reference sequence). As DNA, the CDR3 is TGTGCCAGCAGCCGAAGCCCGGGCACTGAAGCTTTCTTT. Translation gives CASSRSPGTEAFF.

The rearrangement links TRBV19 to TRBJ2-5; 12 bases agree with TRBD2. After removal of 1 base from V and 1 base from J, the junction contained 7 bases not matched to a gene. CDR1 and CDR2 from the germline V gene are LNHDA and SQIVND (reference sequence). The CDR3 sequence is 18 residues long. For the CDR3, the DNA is TGTGCCAGTAGTATAGGAATGACTAGCGGGGGTTCCCAAGAGACCCAGTACTTC. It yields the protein CASSIGMTSGGSQETQYF.

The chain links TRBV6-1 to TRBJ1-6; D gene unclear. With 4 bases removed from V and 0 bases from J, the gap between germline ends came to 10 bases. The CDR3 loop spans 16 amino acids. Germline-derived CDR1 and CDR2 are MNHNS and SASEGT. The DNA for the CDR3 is TGTGCCAGCAGTGGCGGAGGGAGCTCCTATAATTCACCCCTCCACTTT. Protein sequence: CASSGGGSSYNSPLHF.

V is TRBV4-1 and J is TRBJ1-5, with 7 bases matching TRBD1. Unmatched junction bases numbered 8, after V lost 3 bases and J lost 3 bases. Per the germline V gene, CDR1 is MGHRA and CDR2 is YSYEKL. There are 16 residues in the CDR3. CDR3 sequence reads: CASSHPEGQLNQPQHF. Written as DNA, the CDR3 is TGCGCCAGCAGCCACCCCGAGGGACAGCTCAATCAGCCCCAGCATTTT.

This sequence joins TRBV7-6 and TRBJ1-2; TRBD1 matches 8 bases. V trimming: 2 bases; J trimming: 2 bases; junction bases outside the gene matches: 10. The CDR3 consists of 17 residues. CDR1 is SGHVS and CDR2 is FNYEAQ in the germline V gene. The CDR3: CASSLMGRGRWNYGYTF. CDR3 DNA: TGTGCCAGCAGCTTAATGGGCAGGGGGCGGTGGAACTATGGCTACACCTTC.

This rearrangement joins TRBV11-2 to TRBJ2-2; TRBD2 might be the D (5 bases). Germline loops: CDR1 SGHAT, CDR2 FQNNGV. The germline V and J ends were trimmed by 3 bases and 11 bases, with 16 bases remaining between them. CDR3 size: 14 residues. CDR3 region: CASSFGPNRGELFF. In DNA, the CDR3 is TGTGCCAGCAGCTTCGGACCAAACCGGGGAGAGCTGTTTTTT.

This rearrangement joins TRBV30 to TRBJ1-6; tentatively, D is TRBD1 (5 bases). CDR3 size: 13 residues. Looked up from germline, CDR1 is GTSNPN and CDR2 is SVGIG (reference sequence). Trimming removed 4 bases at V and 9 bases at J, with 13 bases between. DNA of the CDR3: TGTGCCTGGAAGGGCAGGGAAGGTTCACCCCTCCACTTT. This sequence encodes CAWKGREGSPLHF.

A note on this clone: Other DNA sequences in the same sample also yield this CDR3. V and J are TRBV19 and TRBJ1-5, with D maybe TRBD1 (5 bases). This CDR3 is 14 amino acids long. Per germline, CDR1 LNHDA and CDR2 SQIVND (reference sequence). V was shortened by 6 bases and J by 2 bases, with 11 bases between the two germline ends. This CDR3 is CASSSTGGNQPQHF. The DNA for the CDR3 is TGTGCCAGTAGCTCGACGGGGGGCAATCAGCCCCAGCATTTT.

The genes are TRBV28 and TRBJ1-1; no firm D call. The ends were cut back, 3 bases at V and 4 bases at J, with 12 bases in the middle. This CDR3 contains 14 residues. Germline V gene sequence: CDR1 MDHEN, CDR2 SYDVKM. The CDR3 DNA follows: TGTGCCAGCAGTTTGGTAACCGAGAGCACTGAAGCTTTCTTT. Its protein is CASSLVTESTEAFF.

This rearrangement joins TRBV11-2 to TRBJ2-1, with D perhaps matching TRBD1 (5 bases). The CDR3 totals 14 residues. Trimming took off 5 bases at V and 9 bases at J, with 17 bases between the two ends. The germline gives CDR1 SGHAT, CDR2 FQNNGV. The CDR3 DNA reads TGTGCCAGCAGCGGGGCCCTGGAAGGTGGTGAGCAGTTCTTC. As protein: CASSGALEGGEQFF.

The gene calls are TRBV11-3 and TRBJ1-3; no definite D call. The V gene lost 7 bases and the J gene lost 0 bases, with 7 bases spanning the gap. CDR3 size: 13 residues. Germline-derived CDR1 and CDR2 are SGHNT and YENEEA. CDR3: CASNSTSGNTIYF. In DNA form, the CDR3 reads TGTGCCAGCAACAGCACCTCTGGAAACACCATATATTTT.

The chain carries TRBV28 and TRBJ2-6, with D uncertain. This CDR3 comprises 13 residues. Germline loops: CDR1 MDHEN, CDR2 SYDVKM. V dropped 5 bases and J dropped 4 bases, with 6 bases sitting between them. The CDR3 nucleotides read TGTGCCAGCAGTCTGGCAGGGGCCAACGTCCTGACTTTC. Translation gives CASSLAGANVLTF.

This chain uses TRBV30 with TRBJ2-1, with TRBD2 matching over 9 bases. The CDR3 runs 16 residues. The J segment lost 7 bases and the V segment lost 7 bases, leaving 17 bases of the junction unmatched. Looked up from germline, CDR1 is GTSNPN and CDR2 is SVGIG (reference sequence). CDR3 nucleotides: TGTGCCTACGAGGGGGGTAGCGGGAGTACGGAAAATGAGCAGTTCTTC. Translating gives CAYEGGSGSTENEQFF.

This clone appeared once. The CDR3 here is CASSSGTGGSPLHF. The CDR3 nucleotides read TGCGCCAGCAGTTCCGGGACAGGGGGTTCACCCCTCCACTTT. V gene TRBV5-1 combines with J gene TRBJ1-6; 11 bases fit TRBD1. Looked up from germline, CDR1 is SGHRS and CDR2 is YFSETQ. The CDR3 sequence is 14 residues long. The V and J ends lost 5 bases and 9 bases, in that order; junction bases with no gene match: 4. Using reference TRBV5-1 and TRBJ1-6 for the parts outside the CDR3, the full variable domain is KAGVTQTPRYLIKTRGQQVTLSCSPISGHRSVSWYQQTPGQGLQFLFEYFSETQRNKGNFPGRFSGRQFSNSRSEMNVSTLELGDSALYLCASSSGTGGSPLHFGNGTRLTVT.

The CDR3 sequence is CASSDTTGDNEKLFF. CDR3 DNA sequence: TGCGCCAGCAGCGATACGACAGGGGACAATGAAAAACTGTTTTTT. The chain uses TRBV5-1 and TRBJ1-4; 8 bases map to TRBD1. V lost 4 bases and J lost 5; bases outside the gene matches: 7. The CDR3 covers 15 residues. CDR1 is SGHRS and CDR2 is YFSETQ in the germline V gene.

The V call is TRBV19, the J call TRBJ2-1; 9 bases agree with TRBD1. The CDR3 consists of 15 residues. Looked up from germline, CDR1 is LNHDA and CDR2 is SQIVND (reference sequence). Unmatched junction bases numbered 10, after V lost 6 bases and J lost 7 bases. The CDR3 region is CASSLQGALFNEQFF. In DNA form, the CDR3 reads TGTGCCAGTAGCCTACAGGGGGCCCTTTTTAATGAGCAGTTCTTC.

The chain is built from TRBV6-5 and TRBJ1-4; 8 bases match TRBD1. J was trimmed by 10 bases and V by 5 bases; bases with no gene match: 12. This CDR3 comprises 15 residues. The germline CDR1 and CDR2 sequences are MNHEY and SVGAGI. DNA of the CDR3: TGTGCCAGCAGTCTTACTTGGGACAGGCCTGGAAAACTGTTTTTT. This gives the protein CASSLTWDRPGKLFF.

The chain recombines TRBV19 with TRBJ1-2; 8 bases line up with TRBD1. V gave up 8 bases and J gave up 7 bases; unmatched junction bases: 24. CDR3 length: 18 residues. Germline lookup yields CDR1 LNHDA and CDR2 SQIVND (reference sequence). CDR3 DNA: TGTGCCAGTTTTATTTTCGGTGGTCAGGGGGCGCGTCCAGGTGGCTACACCTTC. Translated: CASFIFGGQGARPGGYTF.